The sequence of this TCR beta chain was determined in a study of neoadjuvant anti-PD-1 for oral cavity cancer. Background on the study: Most patients had three to four biweekly doses of 3 mg/kg nivolumab before resection. Broader study findings: Larger post-treatment preexisting tumor clones tracked with greater tumor shrinkage.

The table lists this clone with a count of one. Antigen unknown. Most tumor samples had about 5 ug input DNA in two replicates. Sequenced by immunoSEQ multiplex PCR; TCRdb stores in-frame clones only, minus some. The table has under 10,000 clones, approximately 61% seen once. CDR3 length equals 18 residues. Germline V gene lookup returns CDR1 SGHKS and CDR2 YYEKEE (reference sequence). With 5 bases clipped from V and 8 bases from J, the junction kept 20 bases outside the gene matches. The patients had HPV-negative, locally advanced oral cavity squamous cell carcinoma. The TCR was taken from a person aged 35-79 years with oral cavity squamous cell carcinoma. Sequences were derived from tumor tissue, sampled before nivolumab (anti-PD-1) treatment. The rearrangement uses TRBV5-5 and TRBJ1-4, with 8 bases matching TRBD1. In DNA, the CDR3 is TGTGCCAGCAGTCAGACCATAGCCGCCCCGGGACAGGCGGAAAAACTGTTTTTT. As protein: CASSQTIAAPGQAEKLFF.